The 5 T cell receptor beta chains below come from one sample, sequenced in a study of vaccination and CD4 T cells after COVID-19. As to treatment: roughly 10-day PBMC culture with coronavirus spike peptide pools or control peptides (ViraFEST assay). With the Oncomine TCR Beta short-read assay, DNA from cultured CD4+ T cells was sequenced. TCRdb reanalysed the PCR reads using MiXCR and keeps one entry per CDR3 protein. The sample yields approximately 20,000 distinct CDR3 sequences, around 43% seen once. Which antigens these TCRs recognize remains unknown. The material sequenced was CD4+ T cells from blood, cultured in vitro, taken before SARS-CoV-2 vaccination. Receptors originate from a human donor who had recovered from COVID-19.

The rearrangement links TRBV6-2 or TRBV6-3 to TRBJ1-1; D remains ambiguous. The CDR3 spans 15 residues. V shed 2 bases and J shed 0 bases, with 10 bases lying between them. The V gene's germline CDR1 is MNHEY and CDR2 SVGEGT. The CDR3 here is CASSYRRLMNTEAFF. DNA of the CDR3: TGTGCCAGCAGTTACAGACGACTAATGAACACTGAAGCTTTCTTT.

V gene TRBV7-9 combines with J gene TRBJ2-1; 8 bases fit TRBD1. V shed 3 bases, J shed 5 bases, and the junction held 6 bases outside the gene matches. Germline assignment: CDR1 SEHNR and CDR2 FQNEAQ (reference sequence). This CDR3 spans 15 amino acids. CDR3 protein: CASSFWTGIDNEQFF. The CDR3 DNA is TGTGCCAGCAGCTTCTGGACAGGGATTGACAATGAGCAGTTCTTC.

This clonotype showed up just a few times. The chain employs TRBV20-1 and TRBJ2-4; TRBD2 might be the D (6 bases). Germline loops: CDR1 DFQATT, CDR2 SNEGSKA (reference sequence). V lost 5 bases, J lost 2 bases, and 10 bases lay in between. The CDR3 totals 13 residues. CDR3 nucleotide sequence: TGCAGTGCTCGGGGGACCTCCAAAAACATTCAGTACTTC. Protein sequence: CSARGTSKNIQYF.

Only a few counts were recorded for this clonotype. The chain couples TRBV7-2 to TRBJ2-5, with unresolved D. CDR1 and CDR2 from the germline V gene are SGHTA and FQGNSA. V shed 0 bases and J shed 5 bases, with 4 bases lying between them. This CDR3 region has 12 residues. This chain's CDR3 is CASSLAVETQYF. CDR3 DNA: TGTGCCAGCAGCTTAGCGGTGGAGACCCAGTACTTC. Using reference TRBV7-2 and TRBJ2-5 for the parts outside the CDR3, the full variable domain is GAGVSQSPSNKVTEKGKDVELRCDPISGHTALYWYRQSLGQGLEFLIYFQGNSAPDKSGLPSDRFSAERTGGSVSTLTIQRTQQEDSAVYLCASSLAVETQYFGPGTRLLVL.

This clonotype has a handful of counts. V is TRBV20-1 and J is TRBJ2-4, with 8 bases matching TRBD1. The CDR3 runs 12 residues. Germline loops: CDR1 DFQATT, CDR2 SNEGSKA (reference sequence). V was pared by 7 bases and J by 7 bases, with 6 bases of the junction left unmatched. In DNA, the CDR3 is TGCAGTGTTGGAACAGGGGGTAACATTCAGTACTTC. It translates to CSVGTGGNIQYF.